This is a list of T cell receptor beta chains from one sample in a study of control samples from healthy donors and cancer patients. The assay was immunoSEQ multiplex PCR, and TCRdb's table has in-frame clones only and misses some. The top ten clones hold over 0.9% of a sample with over 150,000 clones, over 95% of them seen once. Sequenced material: blood. These receptors were obtained from a woman in her 30s in good health. CDR3s include the opening cysteine and the closing phenylalanine or tryptophan. A D gene is named only where the DNA matches it firmly. Size is stated for part of the rows, as once, few or many counts, or as a class when the clone is expanded.

cdr3_aa cdr3_nt clone_size j_call d_call v_call
CASSPFQSLMGEQFF TGTGCCAGCAGCCCTTTTCAAAGCCTGATGGGTGAGCAGTTCTTC NA TRBJ2-1 NA TRBV3-1/TRBV3-2
CASSLMGGWDTEAFF TGTGCCAGCAGTTTAATGGGGGGCTGGGACACTGAAGCTTTCTTT NA TRBJ1-1 NA TRBV27
CASSDHTQYF TGTGCCAGCAGCGACCATACGCAGTATTTT NA TRBJ2-3 NA TRBV7-8
CASSFTGYYGYTF TGTGCCAGCAGTTTCACAGGGTACTATGGCTACACCTTC NA TRBJ1-2 NA TRBV12-3/TRBV12-4
CASSRLGVPNYGYTF TGTGCCAGCAGCAGATTGGGGGTACCTAACTATGGCTACACCTTC NA TRBJ1-2 NA TRBV7-8
CAWSGEGVEKLFF TGTGCCTGGAGTGGAGAAGGGGTTGAAAAACTGTTTTTT NA TRBJ1-4 NA TRBV30
CASTDSTYEQYF TGTGCCAGCACAGACAGTACCTACGAGCAGTACTTC NA TRBJ2-7 NA TRBV2
CASSSLLAQGAGGNEAFF TGTGCCAGCAGTTCCCTCTTGGCACAGGGGGCTGGAGGGAATGAAGCTTTCTTT NA TRBJ1-1 TRBD1 TRBV28
CASQRDVGPLHF TGTGCCAGCCAGCGCGACGTAGGGCCCCTCCACTTT NA TRBJ1-6 NA TRBV9
CASGDLDDTEAFF TGCGCCAGCGGGGACTTGGACGACACTGAAGCTTTCTTT once TRBJ1-1 NA TRBV5-1
CASSFSGGNYGYTF TGTGCCAGCAGTTTCAGCGGCGGAAACTATGGCTACACCTTC NA TRBJ1-2 NA TRBV27
CASSFTHTPLAFF TGTGCCAGCAGCTTTACCCATACCCCCTTAGCTTTCTTT NA TRBJ1-1 NA TRBV11-2
CASSQRITGGSSTEAFF TGTGCCAGCAGCCAAAGAATTACAGGGGGAAGCAGCACTGAAGCTTTCTTT NA TRBJ1-1 TRBD1 TRBV3-1/TRBV3-2
CASRKREGTGYEQFF TGTGCCAGCAGGAAGCGGGAAGGGACCGGCTATGAGCAGTTCTTC NA TRBJ2-1 TRBD2 TRBV2
CASERSGSGELFF TGTGCCAGCGAAAGGTCGGGTTCCGGGGAGCTGTTTTTT NA TRBJ2-2 NA TRBV3-1/TRBV3-2
CASSPRSSYEQYF TGTGCCAGCAGTCCGAGGAGCTCCTACGAGCAGTACTTC NA TRBJ2-7 NA TRBV27
CASSPTGGRTGELFF TGTGCCAGCAGCCCGACAGGGGGCAGGACCGGGGAGCTGTTTTTT once TRBJ2-2 TRBD1 TRBV3-1/TRBV3-2
CASSDRQVALPQHF TGTGCCAGCAGCGATCGACAGGTGGCATTGCCCCAGCATTTT NA TRBJ1-5 NA TRBV21-1
CSVEGGGEQYF TGCAGCGTTGAGGGCGGCGGCGAGCAGTACTTC NA TRBJ2-7 NA TRBV29-1
CASSFGRENYGYTF TGCGCCAGCAGCTTTGGAAGGGAGAACTATGGCTACACCTTC once TRBJ1-2 NA TRBV5-1
CASRAPPGGDSSGNTIYF TGTGCCAGCAGGGCCCCCCCCGGAGGGGACAGCTCTGGAAACACCATATATTTT NA TRBJ1-3 TRBD1 TRBV28
CASSFRGGYTEAFF TGCGCCAGCAGCTTCAGGGGCGGATACACTGAAGCTTTCTTT NA TRBJ1-1 NA TRBV5-1
CASSVAEGRSGELFF TGTGCCAGCAGCGTAGCAGAGGGAAGGTCCGGGGAGCTGTTTTTT NA TRBJ2-2 NA TRBV9
CASSPLEIYGYTF TGTGCCAGCTCACCTCTAGAGATCTATGGCTACACCTTC NA TRBJ1-2 NA TRBV18
CASSDLGQTNEKLFF TGTGCCAGTAGTGATTTGGGGCAGACTAATGAAAAACTGTTTTTT NA TRBJ1-4 NA TRBV19
CASSPPEGRATDTQYF TGTGCCAGCTCGCCGCCGGAAGGGAGGGCCACAGATACGCAGTATTTT NA TRBJ2-3 TRBD2 TRBV18
CASSLRPRTSGRGAADTQYF TGTGCCAGCAGCTTAAGGCCGAGGACTAGCGGGAGAGGTGCGGCAGATACGCAGTATTTT NA TRBJ2-3 TRBD2 TRBV7-3
CASRRDRRNTIYF TGTGCCAGCCGACGGGACAGACGAAACACCATATATTTT NA TRBJ1-3 TRBD1 TRBV2
CASSMVPSGYEQYF TGCGCCAGCAGCATGGTACCCTCGGGCTACGAGCAGTACTTC NA TRBJ2-7 NA TRBV5-1
CASSFITGTVLTGELFF TGCGCCAGCAGCTTTATCACCGGGACAGTACTCACCGGGGAGCTGTTTTTT NA TRBJ2-2 TRBD1 TRBV5-1
CASNSLMTGLNTEAFF TGCGCCAGCAACTCACTTATGACAGGCTTGAACACTGAAGCTTTCTTT NA TRBJ1-1 NA TRBV5-1
CASSRTGVGEKLFF TGCGCCAGCAGCCGGACAGGGGTGGGCGAAAAACTGTTTTTT NA TRBJ1-4 TRBD1 TRBV5-1
CASSQVGLAGAYDTGELFF TGTGCCAGCAGCCAAGTGGGACTAGCGGGGGCCTATGACACCGGGGAGCTGTTTTTT NA TRBJ2-2 TRBD2 TRBV3-1/TRBV3-2
CASGKAPGQGVTGANVLTF TGCGCCAGCGGGAAGGCTCCGGGACAGGGGGTAACTGGGGCCAACGTCCTGACTTTC NA TRBJ2-6 TRBD1 TRBV5-1
CASSQAGDYSNQPQHF TGCGCCAGCAGCCAAGCGGGAGATTATAGCAATCAGCCCCAGCATTTT NA TRBJ1-5 NA TRBV4-1
CASSYLNTEAFF TGTGCCAGCAGTTACTTGAACACTGAAGCTTTCTTT NA TRBJ1-1 NA TRBV6-2/TRBV6-3
CASSMPSPLQPQHF TGTGCCAGTAGTATGCCCTCCCCTCTTCAGCCCCAGCATTTT once TRBJ1-5 NA TRBV19
CASSTLAGVGAEQYF TGTGCCAGCAGCACACTAGCGGGAGTAGGGGCCGAGCAGTACTTC NA TRBJ2-7 TRBD2 TRBV11-2
CASSQGGTNGYTF TGCGCCAGCAGCCAAGGAGGAACTAATGGCTACACCTTC NA TRBJ1-2 NA TRBV4-1
CASSVDGRNAGELFF TGTGCCAGCAGCGTAGATGGTAGGAACGCCGGGGAGCTGTTTTTT NA TRBJ2-2 NA TRBV9
CASSFEVRDYRNTGELFF TGTGCCAGCAGCTTCGAGGTACGGGACTACCGAAACACCGGGGAGCTGTTTTTT NA TRBJ2-2 TRBD2 TRBV11-2
CASSPDRGHQPQHF TGTGCCAGCAGCCCGGACAGGGGTCATCAGCCCCAGCATTTT NA TRBJ1-5 TRBD1 TRBV7-8
CASIRAAGGPRELFF TGTGCCAGCATCCGAGCGGCGGGAGGGCCGAGGGAGCTGTTTTTT NA TRBJ2-2 TRBD2 TRBV28
CASSLGLAAKETQYF TGTGCCAGCAGCTTAGGACTAGCGGCAAAAGAGACCCAGTACTTC NA TRBJ2-5 TRBD2 TRBV7-2
CASSLHGAYEQYF TGTGCCAGCAGCTTGCACGGGGCCTACGAGCAGTACTTC NA TRBJ2-7 NA TRBV5-4
CASGHSSEQYF TGTGCCAGCGGACATTCTAGCGAGCAGTACTTC NA TRBJ2-7 NA TRBV12-3/TRBV12-4
CASSHITRANVLTF TGTGCCAGCAGCCATATCACACGGGCCAACGTCCTGACTTTC once TRBJ2-6 NA TRBV5-6